The 20 T cell receptor beta chains reported below all come from one sample, sequenced in a study of blood T cell repertoires in COVID-19. TCRdb's copy holds only in-frame clones and misses some; the assay was immunoSEQ multiplex PCR. The table records under 250,000 clones, approximately 80% of them present only once. Sequenced input: PBMCs or T cells enriched from blood (not recorded which). The receptors were sampled from a woman in her thirties or forties with acute COVID-19.

The chain carries TRBV7-9 and TRBJ2-5; D ambiguous. This CDR3 is built from 13 residues. Germline V CDR1 and CDR2: SEHNR, FQNEAQ (reference sequence). V gave up 3 bases and J gave up 5 bases, with 10 bases separating them. CDR3 sequence reads: CASSLGQYETQYF. The CDR3 DNA reads as TGTGCCAGCAGCTTGGGCCAGTACGAGACCCAGTACTTC. Supplemented by reference TRBV7-9 and TRBJ2-5, the full variable domain reads DTGVSQNPRHKITKRGQNVTFRCDPISEHNRLYWYRQTLGQGPEFLTYFQNEAQLEKSRLLSDRFSAERPKGSFSTLEIQRTEQGDSAMYLCASSLGQYETQYFGPGTRLLVL.

The genes are TRBV11-2 and TRBJ1-5; D ambiguous. The CDR3 sequence is 15 residues long. Germline CDR1 SGHAT, CDR2 FQNNGV. V dropped 1 base and J dropped 2 bases, with 9 bases sitting between them. The CDR3 here is CASSLGPEGNQPQHF. Here the CDR3 DNA reads TGTGCCAGCAGCTTAGGCCCCGAGGGCAATCAGCCCCAGCATTTT.

The chain joins TRBV5-1 to TRBJ2-3, with 11 bases identical to TRBD2. Germline assignment: CDR1 SGHRS and CDR2 YFSETQ. With 2 bases clipped from V and 4 bases from J, the junction kept 0 bases outside the gene matches. CDR3 length: 14 amino acids. Here the CDR3 DNA reads TGCGCCAGCAGCTTTAGCGGGGGGGCAGATACGCAGTATTTT. Its translation: CASSFSGGADTQYF. Supplemented by reference TRBV5-1 and TRBJ2-3, the full variable domain reads KAGVTQTPRYLIKTRGQQVTLSCSPISGHRSVSWYQQTPGQGLQFLFEYFSETQRNKGNFPGRFSGRQFSNSRSEMNVSTLELGDSALYLCASSFSGGADTQYFGPGTRLTVL.

The rearrangement joins TRBV1 to TRBJ1-5. TRBV1 is tagged as a pseudogene. The CDR3 spans 16 residues. The CDR3 sequence is CTSSQGSPVGNQPQHF. In DNA, the CDR3 is TGCACCAGCAGCCAAGGTAGCCCGGTGGGCAATCAGCCCCAGCATTTT.

The gene calls are TRBV27 and TRBJ2-2; D is perhaps TRBD1 (6 bases). The V end was cut by 10 bases, the J end by 6 bases, with 15 bases between. This CDR3 comprises 13 residues. The V gene's germline CDR1 is MNHEY and CDR2 SMNVEV (reference sequence). As DNA, the CDR3 is TGTGCCACACAGGGAGTTGGGGCCGGGGAGCTGTTTTTT. Protein: CATQGVGAGELFF.

This clone was seen once. V gene TRBV11-2 combines with J gene TRBJ1-4; D is uncertain. Germline assignment: CDR1 SGHAT and CDR2 FQNNGV. V lost 4 bases, J lost 3 bases, and 18 bases lay in between. The CDR3 runs 17 residues. The CDR3 DNA reads as TGTGCCAGCAGCTCCAGTAGCCCTACCCGAGCTAATGAAAAACTGTTTTTT. Translated, it gives CASSSSSPTRANEKLFF.

This clone was detected a few times. The chain recombines TRBV27 with TRBJ1-4, with D possibly TRBD1 on 5 matching bases. V dropped 7 bases and J dropped 2 bases, with 14 bases sitting between them. The CDR3 is 15 amino acids. Germline V gives CDR1 MNHEY, CDR2 SMNVEV (reference sequence). This CDR3 reads CASKNRWRTNEKLFF. CDR3 DNA sequence: TGTGCCAGCAAAAACAGGTGGCGGACTAATGAAAAACTGTTTTTT.

The rearrangement joins TRBV3-1 (or the pseudogene TRBV3-2) to TRBJ2-3; 8 bases agree with TRBD2. CDR1 is LGHDT, CDR2 YNNKEL, per germline (reference sequence). The trim removed 4 bases at V and 8 bases at J, leaving 14 bases unmatched. CDR3 length: 16 amino acids. The CDR3 reads CASSPTGTRGSGTQYF. CDR3 nucleotide sequence: TGTGCCAGCAGCCCTACCGGGACTAGGGGATCAGGTACGCAGTATTTT.

Note on this clone: At one of its ends the junction is not consistent with the germline gene, which may arise from a read error. This sequence joins TRBV3-1 (or the pseudogene TRBV3-2) and TRBJ2-3, with 7 bases identical to TRBD2. From germline, CDR1 is LGHDT and CDR2 YNNKEL (reference sequence). The CDR3 is 15 residues long. For the CDR3, the DNA is TGTGCCAGCAGGCAAGCCGGGACTATAACAGATACGCAGTATTTT. Protein product: CASRQAGTITDTQYF.

The chain couples TRBV27 to TRBJ1-4; the D gene is possibly TRBD1 (6 bases). The CDR3 is 13 amino acids. Germline CDR1 and CDR2: MNHEY and SMNVEV (reference sequence). Trimming removed 2 bases from V and 11 bases from J, with 12 bases in between. This CDR3 reads CASSLNVQGKLFF. In DNA, the CDR3 is TGTGCCAGCAGTTTAAATGTACAGGGCAAACTGTTTTTT.

This clone showed up just a few times. CDR3 in amino acids: CASSTTVFNQPQHF. Written as DNA, the CDR3 is TGTGCCAGCAGTACGACAGTTTTCAATCAGCCCCAGCATTTT. J is TRBJ1-5 and V is TRBV28; maybe TRBD1 (5 bases). This CDR3 spans 14 amino acids. Germline lookup yields CDR1 MDHEN and CDR2 SYDVKM. Trimming shortened V by 5 bases and J by 3 bases, and 11 bases separated the two germline ends.

This chain links TRBV6-5 with TRBJ2-7; weak D call: TRBD2 (7 bases). The CDR3 length is 14 residues. The V end lost 5 bases, the J end lost 4 bases, and 15 bases lay between the germline ends. CDR1 and CDR2 (germline): MNHEY, SVGAGI. The CDR3 nucleotides read TGTGCCAGCAGTCAGGGCGGGGGCCTTTACGAGCAGTACTTC. Encoded protein: CASSQGGGLYEQYF.

J is TRBJ2-1 and V is TRBV7-3, with TRBD2 as a possible D gene (6 bases). The CDR3 is 16 residues long. V shed 5 bases and J shed 0 bases, with 14 bases lying between them. CDR1 and CDR2 (germline): SGHTA, FQGTGA. CDR3 sequence reads: CASSAEDGSSYNEQFF. The DNA of the CDR3 is TGTGCCAGCAGCGCTGAGGACGGGAGCTCCTACAATGAGCAGTTCTTC. Using reference TRBV7-3 and TRBJ2-1 for the parts outside the CDR3, the full variable domain is GAGVSQTPSNKVTEKGKYVELRCDPISGHTALYWYRQSLGQGPEFLIYFQGTGAADDSGLPNDRFFAVRPEGSVSTLKIQRTERGDSAVYLCASSAEDGSSYNEQFFGPGTRLTVL.

In DNA, the CDR3 is TGTGCCAGCAAGGAGAACCAGTACGAGCAGTACTTC. It codes for CASKENQYEQYF. The chain joins TRBV2 to TRBJ2-7; D gene unclear. V lost 7 bases to trimming and J lost 4 bases, with 11 bases between them. Germline CDR1 SNHLY, CDR2 FYNNEI. The CDR3 spans 12 residues.

This clone was seen a few times. The gene calls are TRBV19 and TRBJ2-5; TRBD2 is a possible D gene (5 bases). The CDR3 loop spans 12 amino acids. Trimming removed 2 bases at V and 7 bases at J, with 8 bases between. The germline V gene has CDR1 LNHDA and CDR2 SQIVND (reference sequence). The CDR3 nucleotides read TGTGCCAGTAGTATAAGCGCGGGGACCCAGTACTTC. Protein sequence: CASSISAGTQYF.

The V gene is TRBV6-1, the J gene TRBJ1-2; D is uncertain. Per germline, CDR1 MNHNS and CDR2 SASEGT. CDR3 size: 13 residues. V dropped 0 bases and J dropped 6 bases, with 8 bases sitting between them. CDR3 nucleotide sequence: TGTGCCAGCAGTGAAGCGCCGAGTCATGGCTACACCTTC. Amino acid sequence: CASSEAPSHGYTF.

J is TRBJ2-7 and V is TRBV24-1, with a weak D call TRBD2 (5 bases). The CDR3 totals 15 residues. The V and J ends lost 3 bases and 3 bases respectively, with 14 bases between them. From germline, CDR1 is KGHDR and CDR2 SFDVKD. The CDR3 loop is CATSDPSEGSYEQYF. The CDR3 nucleotides read TGTGCCACCAGTGATCCTTCTGAGGGCAGCTACGAGCAGTACTTC.

This chain uses TRBV6-5 with TRBJ1-2; 7 bases align to TRBD1. J gave up 13 bases and V 2 bases, and 13 bases lay outside the gene matches. The CDR3 extends over 14 amino acids. Germline values: CDR1 MNHEY, CDR2 SVGAGI. CDR3 in DNA: TGTGCCAGCAGTTACCCCTGGGACAGCACCCTTGCCACCTTC. This encodes CASSYPWDSTLATF.

This chain's CDR3 is CASSVEAGGTYGYTF. The DNA of the CDR3 is TGTGCCAGCAGCGTAGAGGCAGGGGGCACCTATGGCTACACCTTC. The chain employs TRBV9 and TRBJ1-2; TRBD1 matches 8 bases. Germline-derived CDR1 and CDR2 are SGDLS and YYNGEE. This CDR3 is built from 15 residues. With 0 bases clipped from V and 4 bases from J, the junction kept 5 bases outside the gene matches.

V usage is TRBV6-5 and J usage is TRBJ1-2; D unresolved. V was cut by 8 bases and J by 3 bases, with 10 bases left in between. The CDR3 has 12 amino acids. Looked up from germline, CDR1 is MNHEY and CDR2 is SVGAGI. In DNA, the CDR3 is TGTGCCAGCCTGAACGGAGACTATGGCTACACCTTC. Encoded protein: CASLNGDYGYTF.